Listed below are T cell receptor beta chains from one sample, sequenced in a study of shared clonotypes between healthy human individuals. Sequencing was performed with immunoSEQ multiplex PCR; in TCRdb, only in-frame clones are kept and a portion is missing. The sample has roughly 2 million clones; roughly 94% are singletons. The source material was naive CD4+ T cells sorted from blood. The source of these receptors is a man younger than 35 in good health. Both conserved end residues are part of each CDR3. D genes are given only for firm matches. The listing skips clone size in some rows; elsewhere it reads once, few, many or a size class.

TRBV18	TRBD1	.	TRBJ1-3	TGTGCCAGCTCATGGACAGGGGGCTCTGGAAACACCATATATTTT	CASSWTGGSGNTIYF
TRBV5-8	.	once	TRBJ1-2	TGTGCCAGCAGCGGAGGGAGGGTCTATGGCTACACCTTC	CASSGGRVYGYTF
TRBV20-1	.	.	TRBJ2-3	TGCAGTGTCAAGGCAGATACGCAGTATTTT	CSVKADTQYF
TRBV7-9	.	.	TRBJ1-1	TGTGCCAGCAGTAGGGGTGCAGCTGAAGCTTTCTTT	CASSRGAAEAFF
TRBV6-1	.	.	TRBJ1-1	TGTGCCAGCAGGGGGGGACTCGAAGCTTTCTTT	CASRGGLEAFF
TRBV12-2	.	.	TRBJ2-7	TGTGCAAGTCGCTTAGTGGGGGGGGTAGCGGCCTCCTACGAGCAGTACTTC	CASRLVGGVAASYEQYF
TRBV6-6	.	.	TRBJ1-5	TGTGCCAGCAGTTATTCAGGGGATAGCAATCAGCCCCAGCATTTT	CASSYSGDSNQPQHF
TRBV5-1	.	.	TRBJ1-3	TGCGCCAGCAGCTCGACTGGAAACACCATATATTTT	CASSSTGNTIYF
TRBV28	.	.	TRBJ2-3	TGTGCCAGCAGTTTGCCTTGGACAGCTAGCACAGATACGCAGTATTTT	CASSLPWTASTDTQYF
TRBV28	TRBD1	.	TRBJ1-2	TGTGCCAGCGCTACCCCGGGACAGGGGAACTATGGCTACACCTTC	CASATPGQGNYGYTF
TRBV5-4	TRBD1	once	TRBJ2-7	TGTGCCAGCAGCTTATCTGGGACAGTTTCCTACGAGCAGTACTTC	CASSLSGTVSYEQYF
TRBV28	.	once	TRBJ1-2	TGTGCCAGCAGTTTATCCCTCACAGGAATCGGTGGCTACACCTTC	CASSLSLTGIGGYTF
TRBV11-2	TRBD1	.	TRBJ2-7	TGTGCCAGCAGCTTAGCGGACAGGACACCCTACGAGCAGTACTTC	CASSLADRTPYEQYF
TRBV14	.	.	TRBJ2-5	TGTGCCAGCAGCCTTAACGGGGTATCCCAGTACTTC	CASSLNGVSQYF
TRBV6-1	.	.	TRBJ2-3	TGTGCCAGCAGTGCCGGCCCCATGCCTTTTGATACGCAGTATTTT	CASSAGPMPFDTQYF
TRBV27	.	.	TRBJ1-2	TGTGCCAGCAGTTCCACCGGGACGGCCCTCTTCGGCACCTTC	CASSSTGTALFGTF
TRBV7-9	.	.	TRBJ2-3	TGTGCCAGCAGCTTAGATTTATCAGATACGCAGTATTTT	CASSLDLSDTQYF
TRBV18	.	.	TRBJ1-4	TGTGCCAGCTCACCTGAGGGAGAATCGAAACTGTTTTTT	CASSPEGESKLFF
TRBV18	.	.	TRBJ1-2	TGTGCCAGCTCACCACCCGGCGTCCTTGGCTACACCTTC	CASSPPGVLGYTF
TRBV29-1	.	.	TRBJ2-5	TGCAGCGTAGGACACGTCCAAGAGACCCAGTACTTC	CSVGHVQETQYF
TRBV30	.	.	TRBJ1-2	TGTGCCTGGGGATATCGGGCAAACTATGGCTACACCTTC	CAWGYRANYGYTF
TRBV5-4	TRBD2	once	TRBJ2-1	TGTGCCAGCAGCCTTCCCACTAGCGGGCAATACAATGAGCAGTTCTTC	CASSLPTSGQYNEQFF
TRBV5-1	.	.	TRBJ1-1	TGCGCCAGCAGCTTTGGATCAGCGAACACTGAAGCTTTCTTT	CASSFGSANTEAFF
TRBV7-9	TRBD2	.	TRBJ2-7	TGTGCCAGCGTAGGACTAGCGGTAAATTACGAGCAGTACTTC	CASVGLAVNYEQYF
TRBV7-6	.	.	TRBJ2-7	TGTGCCAGCAGGATGATACCGAGCTCCTACGAGCAGTACTTC	CASRMIPSSYEQYF
TRBV11-3	TRBD2	.	TRBJ2-1	TGTGCCAGCAGCTTAGAGTCGGGAGGGCCAAATGAGCAGTTCTTC	CASSLESGGPNEQFF
TRBV30	.	.	TRBJ1-1	TGTGCCTGGAGCCGCCCCGCTCGACAAAACACTGAAGCTTTCTTT	CAWSRPARQNTEAFF
TRBV6-1	.	.	TRBJ1-1	TGTGCCAGCAGTGTCGTCGGAGGGGGGAACACTGAAGCTTTCTTT	CASSVVGGGNTEAFF
TRBV5-8	.	.	TRBJ1-5	TGTGCCAGCAGCTTGGGTTCAACATCGGATCAGCCCCAGCATTTT	CASSLGSTSDQPQHF
TRBV6-5	TRBD1	.	TRBJ2-7	TGTGCCAGCAGTTACTCGAGAGACAGGGGTTCGGAGCAGTACTTC	CASSYSRDRGSEQYF
TRBV15	.	.	TRBJ2-7	TGTGCCACCAGCAGAGACAGGGGCCACGAGCAGTACTTC	CATSRDRGHEQYF
TRBV10-2	TRBD2	once	TRBJ2-1	TGCGCCAGCAGAGAAGCGGGGAGCTCCTACAATGAGCAGTTCTTC	CASREAGSSYNEQFF